A selection of T cell receptor beta chains follows, all from one sample in a study of blood T cell repertoires in COVID-19. Generated by immunoSEQ multiplex PCR, the TCRdb table keeps only in-frame clones and is missing some. This repertoire shows about 300,000 clones, around 82% found once; its top ten account for approximately 1.1%. The specimen was peripheral blood. The receptors stem from a woman aged 50 to 60 with acute or convalescent COVID-19. Both conserved end residues are trimmed from each CDR3. The size of a clone is reported for some rows only, either as once, few or many, or as a class for expanded clones.

v_call,clone_size,cdr3_aa
TRBV19,.,ASSIQAGLSQPQH
TRBV5-6,.,ASSARQGSFQETQY
TRBV2,.,ASSGPSGVTDTQY
TRBV20-1,.,SVGAYEQY
TRBV7-3,.,ASSRGRDNSPLH
TRBV27,few,ASRPGLGLHEQY
TRBV5-5,.,ASSSGPFDYNEQF
TRBV30,.,AWSDEGLSNQPQH
TRBV27,.,ASSLRGQREHTQY
TRBV7-8,.,ASRSGYEQY
TRBV5-1,.,ASSLSGGGNNSPLH
TRBV6-6,.,ASTSLSGGTDTQY
TRBV10-3,.,AIFSGQGTGNTIY
TRBV11-2,.,ASSPSLYEQF
TRBV28,.,ASSLGDRNDQPQH
TRBV27,few,ASSPREAQPQH
TRBV30,.,AWSVLAFGELF
TRBV29-1,.,SGYRDRQETQY
TRBV25-1,.,ASSEMTSGDNEQF
TRBV13,once,ASSLGRAEAF
TRBV5-6,.,ASSLAPGKEAKNIQY
TRBV5-6,.,ASVPWTGELEAF
TRBV9,.,ASSTGGSANYGYT
TRBV11-2,few,ASSLEVTEAF
TRBV5-1,.,ASSLGSGGTSTDTQY